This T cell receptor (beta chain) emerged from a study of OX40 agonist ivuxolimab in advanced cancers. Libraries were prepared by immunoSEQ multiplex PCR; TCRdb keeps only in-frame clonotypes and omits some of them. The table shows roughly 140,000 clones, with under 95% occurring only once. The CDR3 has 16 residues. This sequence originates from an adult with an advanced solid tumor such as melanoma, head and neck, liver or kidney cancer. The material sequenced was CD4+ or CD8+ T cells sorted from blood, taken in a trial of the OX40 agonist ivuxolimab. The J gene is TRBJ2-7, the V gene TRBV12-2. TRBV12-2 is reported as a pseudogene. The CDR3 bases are TGTGCAAGTCGCTTAGGGCCCTATGCGTTTCCCTACGAGCAGTACTTC. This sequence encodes CASRLGPYAFPYEQYF.